This TCR beta chain was captured by sequencing in a study of blood T cell repertoires in COVID-19. Study-level background: Acute and convalescent COVID-19 samples came from the United States, Italy and Spain. Sources were T cells, B-cell-depleted T cells, or PBMCs; the material itself was cDNA or gDNA.

In the source study's methods: Researchers report that nucleated cell counts were estimated from reference gene primer amplification. Libraries were prepared by immunoSEQ multiplex PCR; TCRdb keeps only in-frame clonotypes and omits some of them. The V and J calls and clone size are taken from that table; D and trimming were inferred from the DNA. The sample lists 85,000 to 90,000 clones; about 82% were seen once. V lost 7 bases and J lost 7, with 16 bases in between. There are 14 residues in the CDR3. V gene TRBV23-1 combines with J gene TRBJ1-4; possibly TRBD1 for D (6 bases). TRBV23-1 is annotated as an ORF whose role is uncertain. The sequenced material came from peripheral blood. The sequence derives from a human donor in a cohort sampled during active COVID-19. CDR3 loop: CASIPGGLGEKLFF. The CDR3 DNA reads TGCGCCAGCATCCCGGGGGGGCTTGGTGAAAAACTGTTTTTT.